This T cell receptor beta chain came from a study of shared clonotypes between healthy human individuals. The study's findings and limits: Rarefaction demonstrated incomplete sorted-subset sequencing despite large depth.

Sequenced by immunoSEQ multiplex PCR; TCRdb stores in-frame clones only, minus some. This table holds millions of clones, approximately 95% found once. V lost 7 bases and J 3 bases, leaving 15 bases between the germline ends. The CDR3 has 14 residues. Germline V lookup: CDR1 SGDLS, CDR2 YYNGEE. On this clone: What it binds is unknown.

The sequenced sample was naive CD4+ T cells from PBMCs. The sample's subset: CD45RA+ positively selected. V and J are TRBV9 and TRBJ2-3, with a tentative D call TRBD2 (6 bases). The clonotype comes from a man aged 18 to 35 in good health. Some clones in this sample may be carry-over from other donors' samples. Here the CDR3 reads CASGGSGRTDTQYF. The DNA for the CDR3 is TGTGCCAGCGGGGGGTCGGGTAGAACAGATACGCAGTATTTT.